These 20 T cell receptor beta chains came from one sample sequenced in a study of blood T cell repertoires in COVID-19. This table comes from immunoSEQ multiplex PCR, and its TCRdb copy is limited to in-frame clones, with some not included. The data hold around 41,000 clones, with about nine tenths observed a single time. The sample comprised peripheral blood. Receptors were obtained from an elderly woman with active COVID-19.

The chain carries TRBV27 and TRBJ2-1; D possibly corresponds to TRBD2 (6 bases). The CDR3 is made up of 15 amino acids. CDR1 is MNHEY, CDR2 SMNVEV, per germline (reference sequence). Trimming cost V 5 bases and J 10 bases, with 21 bases left between them. The CDR3 is CASSLPPGTPGEQFF. In DNA form, the CDR3 reads TGTGCCAGCAGTCTCCCACCCGGGACTCCCGGCGAGCAGTTCTTC.

The chain uses TRBV19 and TRBJ1-1; D is unclear. V lost 4 bases, J lost 6 bases, and 21 bases lay in between. From germline, CDR1 is LNHDA and CDR2 SQIVND (reference sequence). The CDR3 spans 16 residues. CDR3 region: CASSTASLTRVAEAFF. In DNA, the CDR3 is TGTGCCAGTAGTACGGCTAGCCTTACTCGGGTGGCTGAAGCTTTCTTT.

The chain joins TRBV4-1 to TRBJ1-3, with TRBD1 identical over 8 bases. V lost 1 base to trimming and J lost 2 bases; unmatched junction nucleotides: 1. The germline CDR1 and CDR2 sequences are MGHRA and YSYEKL. The CDR3 covers 15 residues. CDR3 sequence (DNA): TGCGCCAGCAGCCAAGGGACAGGGACTGGAAACACCATATATTTT. This sequence encodes CASSQGTGTGNTIYF.

This sequence joins TRBV7-7 and TRBJ2-5; the match to TRBD1 covers 9 bases. The V gene's germline CDR1 is SSHAT and CDR2 FNYEAQ (reference sequence). The CDR3 spans 15 residues. V dropped 0 bases and J dropped 5; count of bases not matched to a gene: 4. CDR3 region: CASSLAGTGIETQYF. In DNA, the CDR3 is TGTGCCAGCAGCTTAGCGGGGACAGGGATTGAGACCCAGTACTTC. The complete variable domain, with remaining parts taken from reference TRBV7-7 and TRBJ2-5, reads GAGVSQSPRYKVTKRGQDVTLRCDPISSHATLYWYQQALGQGPEFLTYFNYEAQPDKSGLPSDRFSAERPEGSISTLTIQRTEQRDSAMYRCASSLAGTGIETQYFGPGTRLLVL.

J is TRBJ2-5 and V is TRBV4-2, with 9 bases matching TRBD2. J was trimmed by 4 bases and V by 0 bases; bases with no gene match: 6. CDR1 and CDR2 (germline): LGHNA, YNFKEQ. This CDR3 comprises 16 residues. CDR3 DNA: TGTGCCAGCAGCCAAGATGGGAGCGGGGGGCCAGAGACCCAGTACTTC. This codes for CASSQDGSGGPETQYF.

The chain carries TRBV9 and TRBJ2-2, with D possibly TRBD2 on 7 matching bases. CDR1 and CDR2 (germline): SGDLS, YYNGEE. Trimming removed 0 bases at V and 6 bases at J, with 24 bases between. There are 19 residues in the CDR3. In nucleotides, the CDR3 is TGTGCCAGCAGCGTAGGAGGTGCGGGGGCTATCTGGAAACCCGGGGAGCTGTTTTTT. Translation: CASSVGGAGAIWKPGELFF.

The chain recombines TRBV7-2 with TRBJ2-2; 13 nucleotides line up with TRBD2. CDR1 is SGHTA and CDR2 is FQGNSA in the germline V gene. This CDR3 has 17 amino acids. The ends lost 5 bases at V and 1 base at J; junction bases unmatched: 4. The DNA for the CDR3 is TGTGCCAGCAGCCCGAGGACTAGCGGGGGGAACACCGGGGAGCTGTTTTTT. Translated: CASSPRTSGGNTGELFF.

This sequence joins TRBV7-8 and TRBJ2-7, with D possibly being TRBD1 (5 bases). Germline V CDR1 and CDR2: SGHVS, FQNEAQ. The length of the CDR3 is 15 residues. Trimming removed 0 bases at V and 0 bases at J, with 9 bases between. The CDR3 protein is CASSLAQGPSYEQYF. The CDR3 region has the DNA TGTGCCAGCAGCTTAGCGCAGGGCCCCTCCTACGAGCAGTACTTC.

The chain uses TRBV12-3 or TRBV12-4 and TRBJ2-5, with a possible D match to TRBD2 (6 bases). V was cut by 3 bases and J by 5 bases, with 7 bases left in between. The CDR3 totals 12 residues. CDR3 sequence reads: CASSFSGETQYF. CDR3 nucleotide sequence: TGTGCCAGCAGTTTCAGCGGGGAGACCCAGTACTTC.

The J gene is TRBJ2-7, the V gene TRBV7-2; 10 bases agree with TRBD2. The J segment lost 5 bases and the V segment lost 5 bases, leaving 6 bases of the junction unmatched. This CDR3 has 14 residues. CDR1 and CDR2 (germline): SGHTA, FQGNSA. The CDR3 loop is CASSPSGGIHEQYF. The DNA of the CDR3 is TGTGCCAGCAGCCCTAGCGGGGGTATCCACGAGCAGTACTTC.

V gene TRBV19 combines with J gene TRBJ2-1; 9 nucleotides match TRBD1. Trimming at V came to 9 bases and at J to 2 bases, leaving 8 bases not matched to a gene. This CDR3 is 15 amino acids long. Germline CDR1 LNHDA, CDR2 SQIVND (reference sequence). The CDR3 DNA reads as TGTGCCAGCAGGCCGGGACAGGGCCCCTACAATGAGCAGTTCTTC. It is translated as CASRPGQGPYNEQFF.

This chain connects TRBV3-1 (or the pseudogene TRBV3-2) to TRBJ2-7; 7 bases are a match to TRBD2. From germline, CDR1 is LGHDT and CDR2 YNNKEL (reference sequence). After removal of 5 bases from V and 4 bases from J, the junction contained 14 bases not matched to a gene. This CDR3 has 16 amino acids. Written as DNA, the CDR3 is TGTGCCAGCAGCTCACTCCCCAGAGCGGGGTCGTACGAGCAGTACTTC. It is translated as CASSSLPRAGSYEQYF.

V gene TRBV28 combines with J gene TRBJ1-4; 7 bases map to TRBD1. Trimming at V came to 5 bases and at J to 2 bases, leaving 8 bases not matched to a gene. Germline CDR1 MDHEN, CDR2 SYDVKM. CDR3 length: 16 amino acids. The CDR3 coding sequence is TGTGCCAGCAGTCCGGGGCCGGGACAGACTAATGAAAAACTGTTTTTT. Translated, it gives CASSPGPGQTNEKLFF.

V and J are TRBV18 and TRBJ1-1, with 7 bases aligning to TRBD1. Unmatched junction bases numbered 13, after V lost 3 bases and J lost 9 bases. Germline V lookup: CDR1 KGHSH, CDR2 LQKENI. The CDR3 has 15 amino acids. This CDR3 is CASSPPAGDSHKAFF. CDR3 in DNA: TGTGCCAGCTCACCCCCCGCCGGGGACAGTCATAAAGCTTTCTTT.

The chain joins TRBV9 to TRBJ2-4; 7 nucleotides align to TRBD1. The germline V gene encodes CDR1 SGDLS and CDR2 YYNGEE. Trimming cost V 4 bases and J 2 bases; bases outside gene matches: 6. The CDR3 length is 15 residues. For the CDR3, the DNA is TGTGCCAGCAGCCCGATGACAGGGACCAAAAACATTCAGTACTTC. The encoded protein is CASSPMTGTKNIQYF.

The CDR3 here is CATSDPLAGAPQFF. The CDR3 region has the DNA TGTGCCACCAGTGATCCACTAGCGGGGGCGCCACAGTTCTTC. V gene TRBV24-1 combines with J gene TRBJ2-1, with TRBD2 identical over 11 bases. V was pared by 3 bases and J by 13 bases, with 7 bases of the junction left unmatched. The germline V gene has CDR1 KGHDR and CDR2 SFDVKD. The CDR3 covers 14 residues.

This sequence joins TRBV7-7 and TRBJ1-3; 7 positions match TRBD1. The germline gives CDR1 SSHAT, CDR2 FNYEAQ (reference sequence). The junction had 3 bases not matched to a gene; V was cut back by 5 bases and J by 2 bases. This CDR3 has 14 amino acids. The CDR3 sequence is CASSQGTAGNTIYF. In nucleotides, the CDR3 is TGTGCCAGCAGCCAAGGGACAGCTGGAAACACCATATATTTT.

The chain has TRBV18 and TRBJ1-4, with 8 bases matching TRBD1. Germline trimming cut 3 bases from V and 11 bases from J; bases unmatched to any gene: 14. This CDR3 has 16 amino acids. Germline V lookup: CDR1 KGHSH, CDR2 LQKENI. As DNA, the CDR3 is TGTGCCAGCTCACCTCAAAGGACAGGGCCCGTAGAGAAACTGTTTTTT. This gives the protein CASSPQRTGPVEKLFF.

The chain joins TRBV5-1 to TRBJ2-7; 12 bases are a match to TRBD2. The germline V gene has CDR1 SGHRS and CDR2 YFSETQ. V lost 0 bases to trimming and J lost 6 bases; unmatched junction nucleotides: 4. The CDR3 runs to 15 residues. The CDR3 protein is CASSLALAGGPEQYF. The CDR3, as DNA: TGCGCCAGCAGCTTGGCTCTAGCGGGGGGGCCCGAGCAGTACTTC.

J is TRBJ2-1 and V is TRBV24-1; D possibly corresponds to TRBD2 (6 bases). This CDR3 is 14 amino acids long. Germline lookup yields CDR1 KGHDR and CDR2 SFDVKD. Trimming took 5 bases from V and 10 from J, leaving 17 bases between them. CDR3 loop: CATSGVGGVREQFF. As DNA, the CDR3 is TGTGCCACCAGTGGGGTCGGGGGAGTTAGGGAGCAGTTCTTC.